This passage covers 21 T cell receptor beta chains from one sample sequenced in a study of T-cell reconstitution after alpha-beta-depleted transplantation in children. Unique molecular identifiers were incorporated into the prepared TCRbeta library. TCRdb ran MiXCR on the PCR reads and lists one entry per CDR3 protein. The table lists about 300,000 distinct CDR3 sequences, around 10% of them singletons. The specimen comprised PBMCs, sampled before TCRalphabeta/CD19-depleted stem cell transplant. These receptors were taken from a boy younger than two with acute myeloid leukemia, due to receive a stem cell transplant.

V usage is TRBV6-1 and J usage is TRBJ2-3, with D unclear. Looked up from germline, CDR1 is MNHNS and CDR2 is SASEGT. The CDR3 spans 14 residues. V was clipped by 5 bases and J by 2 bases, with 11 bases between them. The CDR3 spells CASSRKNPTDTQYF. CDR3 coding DNA: TGTGCCAGCAGTCGAAAAAATCCCACAGATACGCAGTATTTT.

This clonotype was counted a few times. J is TRBJ1-5 and V is TRBV20-1; a possible D gene is TRBD1 (5 bases). Germline V CDR1 and CDR2: DFQATT, SNEGSKA (reference sequence). Trimming left V 3 bases short and J 0 bases short, with 27 bases between. This CDR3 is 20 amino acids long. The CDR3 is CSASGRSGGRRADSNQPQHF. In DNA, the CDR3 is TGCAGTGCTAGTGGCCGGTCTGGGGGGAGGCGCGCGGATAGCAATCAGCCCCAGCATTTT.

There are many counts of this clonotype. This chain connects TRBV27 to TRBJ2-2; 8 bases agree with TRBD1. Trimming took 3 bases from V and 4 from J; bases not matched to a gene: 4. The length of the CDR3 is 15 residues. Germline V gene sequence: CDR1 MNHEY, CDR2 SMNVEV (reference sequence). This CDR3 reads CASSFDRGLTGELFF. CDR3 nucleotide sequence: TGTGCCAGCAGTTTTGACAGGGGTCTCACCGGGGAGCTGTTTTTT.

This clonotype has ten or more counts. The CDR3 region has the DNA TGTGCCAGCAGCTTAGTGGGAGGCAGGCATAGCAATCAGCCCCAGCATTTT. Encoded protein: CASSLVGGRHSNQPQHF. V is TRBV7-2 and J is TRBJ1-5; D is unclear. The CDR3 length is 17 residues. The germline V gene has CDR1 SGHTA and CDR2 FQGNSA. Trimming stripped 1 base from V and 0 bases from J, with 13 bases between.

This clonotype was counted at least ten times. The genes are TRBV28 and TRBJ1-6, with D unresolved. Germline-derived CDR1 and CDR2 are MDHEN and SYDVKM. The CDR3 is made up of 15 amino acids. V was trimmed by 6 bases and J by 0 bases, leaving 9 bases between them. The CDR3 reads CASRMLSSYNSPLHF. CDR3 nucleotides: TGTGCCAGCAGGATGCTGAGCTCCTATAATTCACCCCTCCACTTT.

This clonotype has a count of ten or more. The gene calls are TRBV3-1 and TRBJ1-6; D gene uncertain. The germline gives CDR1 LGHDT, CDR2 YNNKEL (reference sequence). Deletions cut 3 bases from V and 7 bases from J, with 4 bases between. This CDR3 contains 12 residues. For the CDR3, the DNA is TGTGCCAGCAGCCAGACCAATTCACCCCTCCACTTT. It is translated as CASSQTNSPLHF.

The chain employs TRBV6-2 or TRBV6-3 and TRBJ2-1, with 7 positions matching TRBD2. The CDR3 is 17 amino acids. V lost 4 bases and J lost 7; bases outside the gene matches: 16. Germline-derived CDR1 and CDR2 are MNHEY and SVGEGT. The CDR3 DNA reads as TGTGCCAGCAGTTTCGGCCCCCGGACTAGGAGTCTGAATGAGCAGTTCTTC. Residues: CASSFGPRTRSLNEQFF.

This clonotype showed up many times. The chain employs TRBV6-2 or TRBV6-3 and TRBJ1-1, with 7 positions matching TRBD1. CDR1 and CDR2 from the germline V gene are MNHEY and SVGEGT. The ends lost 5 bases at V and 4 bases at J; junction bases unmatched: 10. This CDR3 has 15 amino acids. The CDR3 DNA reads as TGTGCCAGCAGTCCCCCGGGACAGCTGCTCACTGAAGCTTTCTTT. Encoded protein: CASSPPGQLLTEAFF.

The table lists this clonotype with many counts. The CDR3 loop is CSATRTGVGGEQFF. For the CDR3, the DNA is TGCAGTGCGACCCGGACAGGGGTGGGGGGTGAGCAGTTCTTC. The chain carries TRBV20-1 and TRBJ2-1, with 9 bases lining up with TRBD1. The CDR3 runs 14 residues. CDR1 is DFQATT, CDR2 SNEGSKA, per germline (reference sequence). Trimming at V came to 6 bases and at J to 9 bases, leaving 12 bases not matched to a gene.

This clonotype has ten or more counts. The chain employs TRBV28 and TRBJ1-2; TRBD1 is a possible D gene (5 bases). The V gene's germline CDR1 is MDHEN and CDR2 SYDVKM. V was cut by 8 bases and J by 4 bases, with 20 bases left in between. There are 15 residues in the CDR3. CDR3: CASGLGGGSGYGYTF. CDR3 nucleotides: TGTGCCAGCGGACTGGGGGGGGGAAGTGGCTATGGCTACACCTTC.

This clonotype was observed many times. The rearrangement joins TRBV27 to TRBJ2-1; D is tentatively TRBD1 or TRBD2 (6 bases each). The CDR3 has 15 residues. V dropped 2 bases and J dropped 9 bases, with 17 bases sitting between them. Per germline, CDR1 MNHEY and CDR2 SMNVEV (reference sequence). CDR3: CASSLNSRGGVEQFF. The CDR3 DNA sequence: TGTGCCAGCAGTTTAAATTCCAGGGGAGGCGTTGAGCAGTTCTTC.

This clonotype occurred many times. V and J are TRBV29-1 and TRBJ1-1, with D possibly TRBD1 on 5 matching bases. This CDR3 contains 15 residues. V gave up 4 bases and J gave up 5 bases, with 20 bases separating them. Germline-derived CDR1 and CDR2 are SQVTM and ANQGSEA. As DNA, the CDR3 is TGCAGCGTTGCCCAGGGTAACAGACTGGGGACTGAAGCTTTCTTT. Translating gives CSVAQGNRLGTEAFF.

At least ten counts were recorded for this clonotype. This chain connects TRBV10-3 to TRBJ1-5; 8 bases match TRBD1. Germline V gives CDR1 ENHRY, CDR2 SYGVKD. V shed 5 bases, J shed 1 base, and the junction held 4 bases outside the gene matches. The CDR3 length is 15 residues. In nucleotides, the CDR3 is TGTGCCATCAGTCCGGGACAGGAGAGCAATCAGCCCCAGCATTTT. Its translation is CAISPGQESNQPQHF.

This clonotype has ten or more counts. CDR3 region: CAISVNPGQGLYEQYF. In DNA, the CDR3 is TGTGCCATCAGTGTAAATCCGGGACAGGGCCTCTACGAGCAGTACTTC. The chain recombines TRBV10-3 with TRBJ2-7, with 9 bases fitting TRBD1. The junction had 10 bases not matched to a gene; V was cut back by 4 bases and J by 3 bases. The germline V gene encodes CDR1 ENHRY and CDR2 SYGVKD. This CDR3 comprises 16 residues.

This clonotype was picked up a small number of times. The gene calls are TRBV5-4 and TRBJ2-7; D is unclear. The germline V gene has CDR1 SGHNT and CDR2 YYREEE (reference sequence). The V end lost 4 bases, the J end lost 1 base, and 12 bases lay between the germline ends. The CDR3 is made up of 14 amino acids. The CDR3 protein is CASSLLGQSYEQYF. The DNA for the CDR3 is TGTGCCAGCAGCCTACTCGGGCAGTCCTACGAGCAGTACTTC.

As for this clonotype: It may be a read error: a sequence one base away is much more abundant. It is likely a read error, because the conserved phenylalanine at the end of the CDR3 is missing. The chain links TRBV6-2 or TRBV6-3 to TRBJ2-7; D gene unclear. The V end lost 2 bases, the J end lost 2 bases, and 4 bases lay between the germline ends. This CDR3 contains 12 residues. CDR1 is MNHEY, CDR2 SVGEGT, per germline. This chain's CDR3 is CASSYPTYEQYL. CDR3 nucleotide sequence: TGTGCCAGCAGTTACCCCACCTACGAGCAGTACCTC.

This clonotype was seen more than once but under ten times. The rearrangement uses TRBV9 and TRBJ2-1, with D possibly TRBD2 on 6 matching bases. The germline V and J ends were trimmed by 3 bases and 8 bases, with 18 bases remaining between them. Germline assignment: CDR1 SGDLS and CDR2 YYNGEE. The CDR3 covers 15 residues. The CDR3, as DNA: TGTGCCAGCAGCGCCACTAGCTCCCCACGCTATGAGCAGTTCTTC. Translating it yields CASSATSSPRYEQFF.

The table lists this clonotype with many counts. The rearrangement uses TRBV10-3 and TRBJ2-1, with TRBD1 matching over 7 bases. The CDR3 consists of 13 residues. From germline, CDR1 is ENHRY and CDR2 SYGVKD. V gave up 8 bases and J gave up 6 bases; unmatched junction bases: 7. The CDR3 sequence is CAIGTGAGNEQFF. Here the CDR3 DNA reads TGTGCCATCGGCACAGGGGCGGGCAATGAGCAGTTCTTC.

The CDR3 nucleotides read TGCGCCAGCAGCGAAGCGGGGGCCCCCACAGATACGCAGTATTTT. This gives the protein CASSEAGAPTDTQYF. The chain is built from TRBV5-1 and TRBJ2-3, with 8 bases fitting TRBD2. The CDR3 spans 15 residues. Germline trimming cut 4 bases from V and 2 bases from J; bases unmatched to any gene: 6. Looked up from germline, CDR1 is SGHRS and CDR2 is YFSETQ.

This clonotype came up many times. The chain employs TRBV12-3 or TRBV12-4 and TRBJ2-6; no reliable D call. CDR3 size: 13 residues. The ends were cut back, 8 bases at V and 4 bases at J, with 9 bases in the middle. CDR3 coding DNA: TGTGCCAGCCCCACCGAAGGGGCCAACGTCCTGACTTTC. This encodes CASPTEGANVLTF.

The table lists this clonotype with many counts. The rearrangement joins TRBV7-9 to TRBJ1-1; the match to TRBD1 covers 8 bases. Germline CDR1 and CDR2: SEHNR and FQNEAQ (reference sequence). With V trimmed by 4 bases and J by 3 bases, 4 bases remained unmatched. This CDR3 comprises 14 residues. The CDR3 nucleotides read TGTGCCAGCAGCTACAGGGGGAGGGACACTGAAGCTTTCTTT. This sequence encodes CASSYRGRDTEAFF.